These 21 T cell receptor beta chains were all obtained from the same sample, sequenced in a study of T cell repertoires in cytomegalovirus infection. TCRdb ran MiXCR on the reads and lists one entry per CDR3 protein. Seen here are 450,000 to 550,000 distinct CDR3 sequences, about two fifths observed once, and the top ten hold roughly two fifths. These TCRs are of unknown antigen specificity. The source was cultured PBMCs, collected from culture after CMV antigen stimulation. Receptor source: a human donor in good health (CMV status not recorded). Some clones in this sample may be carry-over from other donors' samples.

This clonotype occurred a few times. V and J are TRBV7-2 and TRBJ2-7, with unresolved D. Trimming cost V 0 bases and J 2 bases, with 8 bases left between them. CDR1 and CDR2 from the germline V gene are SGHTA and FQGNSA. The length of the CDR3 is 14 residues. The DNA of the CDR3 is TGTGCCAGCAGCTTAGCTAGGCAGCCCTACGAGCAGTACTTC. Translation: CASSLARQPYEQYF.

V usage is TRBV6-5 and J usage is TRBJ2-5, with TRBD2 as a possible D gene (5 bases). V shed 4 bases and J shed 2 bases, with 11 bases lying between them. CDR3 length equals 14 residues. Germline CDR1 MNHEY, CDR2 SVGAGI. The CDR3 sequence: CASSLLGEQETQYF. In DNA form, the CDR3 reads TGTGCCAGCAGTTTGCTGGGAGAACAAGAGACCCAGTACTTC.

This chain links TRBV7-2 with TRBJ2-7, with TRBD1 identical over 7 bases. V was clipped by 2 bases and J by 2 bases; unmatched bases: 3. The germline CDR1 and CDR2 sequences are SGHTA and FQGNSA. This CDR3 is 14 amino acids long. CDR3 sequence: CASSLTDRAYEQYF. In nucleotides, the CDR3 is TGTGCCAGCAGCTTAACCGACAGGGCCTACGAGCAGTACTTC.

This clonotype was observed a single time. V is TRBV10-3 and J is TRBJ2-2; 7 positions match TRBD2. V shed 6 bases and J 2 bases; nucleotides not matched to a gene: 0. The CDR3 contains 13 residues. Germline assignment: CDR1 ENHRY and CDR2 SYGVKD. CDR3 residues: CAIRTSNTGELFF. In DNA form, the CDR3 reads TGTGCCATCAGGACTAGCAACACCGGGGAGCTGTTTTTT.

This chain uses TRBV7-2 with TRBJ2-6; no clear D. The V gene's germline CDR1 is SGHTA and CDR2 FQGNSA. V was cut by 5 bases and J by 4 bases, with 12 bases left in between. The CDR3 contains 15 residues. The CDR3 is CASSAKLEGANVLTF. For the CDR3, the DNA is TGTGCCAGCAGCGCTAAACTCGAGGGGGCCAACGTCCTGACTTTC.

The rearrangement joins TRBV25-1 to TRBJ2-3; D gene uncertain. The CDR3 consists of 11 residues. V was trimmed by 9 bases and J by 6 bases, leaving 10 bases between them. CDR1 is MGHDK and CDR2 is SYGVNS in the germline V gene. The CDR3 nucleotides read TGTGCCAGTAGGACCCCGGATACGCAGTATTTT. Protein sequence: CASRTPDTQYF.

This clonotype was counted between two and nine times. The chain uses TRBV4-2 and TRBJ1-4; no reliable D call. V was shortened by 3 bases and J by 2 bases, with 4 bases between the two germline ends. This CDR3 spans 13 amino acids. The germline V gene encodes CDR1 LGHNA and CDR2 YNFKEQ. The CDR3 region has the DNA TGTGCCAGCAGCCAGTTGACTAATGAAAAACTGTTTTTT. It specifies CASSQLTNEKLFF.

J is TRBJ2-1 and V is TRBV6-1; weak D call: TRBD2 (5 bases). The germline CDR1 and CDR2 sequences are MNHNS and SASEGT. V lost 3 bases, J lost 10 bases, and 16 bases lay in between. The CDR3 spans 14 residues. For the CDR3, the DNA is TGTGCCAGCAGTGATAATCGAGGGTTCGGGGAGCAGTTCTTC. It yields the protein CASSDNRGFGEQFF.

This clonotype was seen only a few times. V and J are TRBV6-1 and TRBJ2-3; D is perhaps TRBD1 (5 bases). Germline V gene lookup returns CDR1 MNHNS and CDR2 SASEGT. The V and J ends lost 4 bases and 0 bases respectively, with 17 bases between them. There are 17 residues in the CDR3. This chain's CDR3 is CASSARAGPTSTDTQYF. The CDR3 nucleotides are TGTGCCAGCAGTGCCCGGGCAGGGCCCACTAGCACAGATACGCAGTATTTT.

This clonotype has only a few counts. This sequence joins TRBV20-1 and TRBJ2-2; D uncertain. V was shortened by 3 bases and J by 1 base, with 6 bases between the two germline ends. The germline CDR1 and CDR2 sequences are DFQATT and SNEGSKA (reference sequence). The CDR3 has 13 amino acids. The DNA of the CDR3 is TGCAGTGCTAGCCTCCAGAACACCGGGGAGCTGTTTTTT. It yields the protein CSASLQNTGELFF.

This clonotype was detected only a few times. The rearrangement links TRBV11-2 to TRBJ1-6; D may be TRBD1 (5 bases). CDR3 length equals 16 residues. V lost 3 bases to trimming and J lost 0 bases, with 9 bases between them. Germline CDR1 and CDR2: SGHAT and FQNNGV. The CDR3 coding sequence is TGTGCCAGCAGCTTGCGAGACAGCTCCTATAATTCACCCCTCCACTTT. It translates to CASSLRDSSYNSPLHF.

This chain links TRBV10-3 with TRBJ2-1; 8 bases match TRBD1. This CDR3 spans 16 amino acids. The V segment lost 0 bases and the J segment 13 bases; nucleotides outside the gene matches: 14. Germline CDR1 and CDR2: ENHRY and SYGVKD. CDR3 sequence (DNA): TGTGCCATCAGTGAGTCACAGCCAGGGGGCTCAGTATTTCAGTTCTTC. Its protein is CAISESQPGGSVFQFF.

The chain couples TRBV7-2 to TRBJ2-3; 11 bases agree with TRBD2. Germline-derived CDR1 and CDR2 are SGHTA and FQGNSA. The ends lost 5 bases at V and 6 bases at J; junction bases unmatched: 10. This CDR3 contains 16 residues. CDR3 loop: CASSQVAGGPGDTQYF. CDR3 coding DNA: TGTGCCAGCAGCCAAGTAGCGGGAGGGCCGGGGGATACGCAGTATTTT.

This sequence joins TRBV7-2 and TRBJ1-2; 11 bases map to TRBD1. CDR3 length: 15 amino acids. The germline CDR1 and CDR2 sequences are SGHTA and FQGNSA. Trimming at V came to 3 bases and at J to 3 bases, leaving 3 bases not matched to a gene. CDR3 amino acids: CASSLRTGGDYGYTF. In nucleotides, the CDR3 is TGTGCCAGCAGCTTGCGGACAGGGGGCGACTATGGCTACACCTTC.

The rearrangement links TRBV20-1 to TRBJ2-5, with D unclear. With 6 bases removed from V and 4 bases from J, the gap between germline ends came to 15 bases. The germline V gene encodes CDR1 DFQATT and CDR2 SNEGSKA (reference sequence). The CDR3 sequence is 13 residues long. The CDR3 protein is CSALTDLPETQYF. In DNA, the CDR3 is TGCAGTGCCCTCACGGACCTCCCAGAGACCCAGTACTTC.

The chain joins TRBV5-3 to TRBJ2-1; 11 bases are a match to TRBD2. TRBV5-3 is noted as an ORF with a role that remains uncertain. The CDR3 runs 15 residues. V was clipped by 8 bases and J by 7 bases; unmatched bases: 11. Here the CDR3 DNA reads TGTGCCAGCAGCCCAGTAGCGGGAGGGTGGAATGAGCAGTTCTTC. Its translation is CASSPVAGGWNEQFF.

This clonotype was counted between two and nine times. The V gene is TRBV7-2, the J gene TRBJ2-5, with D uncertain. Germline assignment: CDR1 SGHTA and CDR2 FQGNSA. The CDR3 extends over 13 amino acids. V was pared by 6 bases and J by 0 bases, with 8 bases between. CDR3 DNA: TGTGCCAGCAGAAACTCGTACCAAGAGACCCAGTACTTC. Its protein product is CASRNSYQETQYF.

CDR3 sequence (DNA): TGCGCCAGCAGCCAAGGCAACAATGAGCAGTTCTTC. It specifies CASSQGNNEQFF. V usage is TRBV4-3 and J usage is TRBJ2-1; no clear D gene. Germline V gene sequence: CDR1 LGHNA, CDR2 YSLEER. V lost 1 base to trimming and J lost 5 bases, with 3 bases between them. The CDR3 covers 12 residues.

This clonotype was counted only a few times. The chain recombines TRBV2 with TRBJ1-5, with a possible D match to TRBD1 (6 bases). The CDR3 is made up of 18 amino acids. V was clipped by 6 bases and J by 0 bases, with 21 bases between them. Germline V gives CDR1 SNHLY, CDR2 FYNNEI. CDR3 nucleotide sequence: TGTGCCAGCAGCAGCCGAACGGGGGCCCAATATAGCAATCAGCCCCAGCATTTT. This encodes CASSSRTGAQYSNQPQHF.

The rearrangement links TRBV6-6 to TRBJ2-3; no clear D. From germline, CDR1 is MNHNY and CDR2 SVGAGI (reference sequence). The length of the CDR3 is 13 residues. V was trimmed by 7 bases and J by 6 bases, leaving 14 bases between them. CDR3 bases: TGTGCCAGCACCTCGCCCGTCCGGGATACGCAGTATTTT. Amino acid sequence: CASTSPVRDTQYF.

A few counts support this clonotype. The V and J genes are TRBV7-9 and TRBJ2-3, with D perhaps TRBD1 (5 bases). Looked up from germline, CDR1 is SEHNR and CDR2 is FQNEAQ (reference sequence). Trimming shortened V by 3 bases and J by 4 bases, and 8 bases separated the two germline ends. The CDR3 consists of 13 residues. The CDR3 spells CASSLDIPDTQYF. DNA for the CDR3: TGTGCCAGCAGCTTGGACATCCCAGATACGCAGTATTTT.